A selection of T cell receptor beta chains follows, all from one sample in a study of cytotoxic CD8 clonotypes in ibrutinib-treated CLL. The protocol was immunoSEQ multiplex PCR, while the TCRdb copy is restricted to in-frame clones and leaves out a portion. The repertoire holds around 250,000 clones, with less than 75% as singletons. Sequencing used PBMCs, obtained after 24 months of ibrutinib treatment. These receptors were taken from a human donor with chronic lymphocytic leukemia. Both conserved end residues are part of each CDR3. A D gene is named only where the DNA matches it firmly. The size field is filled for only some rows; it gives once, few, many or a size class.

clone_size j_call v_call d_call cdr3_nt cdr3_aa
. TRBJ2-5 TRBV4-1 . TGCGCCAGCAGCCAAGTTGATCGACAGTTACAAGAGACCCAGTACTTC CASSQVDRQLQETQYF
. TRBJ2-2 TRBV11-2 . TGTGCCAGCAGCCATTCCGCGGGCGCCGGGGAGCTGTTTTTT CASSHSAGAGELFF
. TRBJ1-1 TRBV9 . TGTGCCAGCAGCGTTGCCTTCGAGAAAGAAGCTTTCTTT CASSVAFEKEAFF
. TRBJ2-7 TRBV7-8 TRBD1 TGTGCCAGCAGCTTAGCTGAGTATAGGGACAGTGGTTACGAGCAGTACTTC CASSLAEYRDSGYEQYF
. TRBJ2-7 TRBV27 . TGTGCCAGCAGGGATAAGGGACTTCGCTCCTACGAGCAGTACTTC CASRDKGLRSYEQYF
once TRBJ2-7 TRBV28 . TGTGCCAGCAGTCCCACCTCCCAGGGGACATACGAGCAGTACTTC CASSPTSQGTYEQYF
. TRBJ1-1 TRBV5-1 TRBD1 TGCGCCAGCAGCGCACCGGACAGGGGCGGCACTGAAGCTTTCTTT CASSAPDRGGTEAFF
. TRBJ1-1 TRBV6-5 TRBD1 TGTGCCAGCAGGGGGACAGGGATGAACACTGAAGCTTTCTTT CASRGTGMNTEAFF
once TRBJ1-4 TRBV28 . TGTGCCAGCAGGGGGTGGCGCGGGGTTGAAAAACTGTTTTTT CASRGWRGVEKLFF
. TRBJ1-1 TRBV2 . TGTGCCAGCAGCGGCCCCGGGGGTGGCACTGAAGCTTTCTTT CASSGPGGGTEAFF
few TRBJ2-3 TRBV5-1 . TGCGCCAGCAGCAGGTCGGGCCAGACCGGCACAGATACGCAGTATTTT CASSRSGQTGTDTQYF
. TRBJ2-2 TRBV28 . TGTGCCAGCTGGTTCGCGAACACCGGGGAGCTGTTTTTT CASWFANTGELFF
once TRBJ2-2 TRBV19 . TGTGCCGGACTCCTCGGGGGCGGTAACACCGGGGAGCTGTTTTTT CAGLLGGGNTGELFF
. TRBJ2-1 TRBV6-5 . TGTGCCAGCAGGTACGACGCAAACAATGAGCAGTTCTTC CASRYDANNEQFF
once TRBJ2-7 TRBV19 . TGTGCCAGTAGTTTGCGGGACAGTGGTTCCTACGAGCAGTACTTC CASSLRDSGSYEQYF
. TRBJ2-7 TRBV4-2 . TGTGCCAGCAGCCAAGATAGTTCCCCAATCTACGAGCAGTACTTC CASSQDSSPIYEQYF
. TRBJ2-1 TRBV5-1 . TGCGCCAGCAGCTTGGTTCTCGGCGGCGGAGTCTACAATGAGCAGTTCTTC CASSLVLGGGVYNEQFF
. TRBJ1-4 TRBV11-2 . TGTGCCAGCAGCCCGCGAGGGGTTAATGAAAAACTGTTTTTT CASSPRGVNEKLFF
. TRBJ2-1 TRBV28 TRBD2 TGTGCCAGCAGTCTCCGACTAGCGGGACCCCATGAGCAGTTCTTC CASSLRLAGPHEQFF
many TRBJ1-3 TRBV7-7 . TGTGCCAGCAGCCTTAGCGTAAACACCATATATTTT CASSLSVNTIYF
few TRBJ2-7 TRBV27 TRBD2 TGTGCCAGCAAAATGGCGGGAGTAGGCGAGCAGTACTTC CASKMAGVGEQYF
. TRBJ1-1 TRBV5-1 . TGCGCCAGCAGCTTCAAACTTGACACTGAAGCTTTCTTT CASSFKLDTEAFF
. TRBJ2-2 TRBV25-1 TRBD2 TGTGCCAGCAGTGAGGTGGGAGGGTTGTACACCGGGGAGCTGTTTTTT CASSEVGGLYTGELFF
. TRBJ2-7 TRBV19 TRBD2 TGTGCCAGTAGTACCTATAGCGGGGAGGGATACGAGCAGTACTTC CASSTYSGEGYEQYF
. TRBJ2-3 TRBV30 . TGTGCCTGGAGCACCAAGGGGGGTACGCAGTATTTT CAWSTKGGTQYF
few TRBJ2-7 TRBV15 . TGTGCCACCAGCATTATGAAGCCGCCCTACGAGCAGTACTTC CATSIMKPPYEQYF
few TRBJ1-2 TRBV19 . TGTGCCAGTAGTGTAAACAGGGAGATCTATGGCTACACCTTC CASSVNREIYGYTF
. TRBJ2-7 TRBV5-1 TRBD2 TGCGCCAGCAGCTTGGCGGTGGGAGGGACCTACGAGCAGTACTTC CASSLAVGGTYEQYF
. TRBJ2-1 TRBV2 . TGTGCCAGCCTCCGTCCTATAGCGTACCGCTCCTACAATGAGCAGTTCTTC CASLRPIAYRSYNEQFF
. TRBJ1-6 TRBV11-3 TRBD1 TGTGCCAGCAGCGCCGGGACAGGGAACTCACCCCTCCACTTT CASSAGTGNSPLHF
. TRBJ1-4 TRBV28 . TGTGCCAGCACCAGGAGACAGATTTCAAATGAAAAACTGTTTTTT CASTRRQISNEKLFF
. TRBJ1-2 TRBV28 TRBD1 TGTGCCAGCACCTCGGGAGGACCGGACAGGGTATCCTACACCTTC CASTSGGPDRVSYTF
few TRBJ2-7 TRBV28 . TGTGCCAGCAGTCCCGTAGCGGAAAGGCAGTACTTC CASSPVAERQYF
. TRBJ2-1 TRBV7-9 TRBD2 TGTGCCAGCAGCTTAGGTAGCGGGGTTGGGAATGAGCAGTTCTTC CASSLGSGVGNEQFF
. TRBJ2-1 TRBV12-5 . TGTGCTAGTGGTTCTTCAACGGGGGAGGTGGTCAATGAGCAGTTCTTC CASGSSTGEVVNEQFF
. TRBJ1-5 TRBV2 . TGTGCCAGCGACCGACTGCGTTCTGGCAATCAGCCCCAGCATTTT CASDRLRSGNQPQHF
. TRBJ1-5 TRBV6-6 . TGTGCCAGCAGTTACTCAAACTCTGAGCAGCCCCAGCATTTT CASSYSNSEQPQHF
. TRBJ1-1 TRBV28 . TGTGCCAGCAGTCCACAGGCGTGGGAAGCTTTCTTT CASSPQAWEAFF
. TRBJ1-1 TRBV19 . TGTGCCAGTAGTCCTGGAGGGGGACTCGCTGAAGCTTTCTTT CASSPGGGLAEAFF
. TRBJ2-5 TRBV9 . TGTGCCAGCAGCATTTCAGGCCTCGGGGAGACCCAGTACTTC CASSISGLGETQYF
. TRBJ2-1 TRBV9 . TGTGCCAGCAGCGTAGCTTCCCCCCGGAAGCCCATCAATGAGCAGTTCTTC CASSVASPRKPINEQFF
. TRBJ2-1 TRBV7-3 . TGTGCCAGCAGCTTAATGGAGTCCAATGAGCAGTTCTTC CASSLMESNEQFF
few TRBJ1-1 TRBV6-5 . TGTGCCAGCAGTTACGATTTCATGAACACTGAAGCTTTCTTT CASSYDFMNTEAFF
. TRBJ2-1 TRBV2 TRBD2 TGTGCCAGCAGGAGAGGACTAGCGGGAGCCAATGAGCAGTTCTTC CASRRGLAGANEQFF
. TRBJ1-5 TRBV6-5 TRBD1 TGTGCCAGCACCGACGGACAGGGGAATCAGCCCCAGCATTTT CASTDGQGNQPQHF
. TRBJ2-7 TRBV9 . TGTGCCAGCAGCGGAGAGGGGAACGAGCAGTACTTC CASSGEGNEQYF
once TRBJ2-7 TRBV4-2 TRBD2 TGTGCCAGCAGCCAAGATGGTGGAAGCGGGGGCTTATACTACGAGCAGTACTTC CASSQDGGSGGLYYEQYF